This T cell receptor beta chain was identified during a study of graft-versus-host responses after intestinal transplantation. Data came from immunoSEQ multiplex PCR; TCRdb stores just in-frame clones and leaves some out. The data contain more than 12,000 clones, around 94% of them singletons. Per germline, CDR1 GTSNPN and CDR2 SVGIG (reference sequence). This CDR3 comprises 11 residues. This sequence was found in a human patient who received an intestinal transplant, so some T cells may come from the graft donor. This chain connects TRBV30 to TRBJ1-2; D remains ambiguous. Sequencing was performed on PBMCs, taken 9 days after transplant. The CDR3 bases are TGTGCACGGGAACAGATATACGGCTACACCTTC. Translated, it gives CAREQIYGYTF.